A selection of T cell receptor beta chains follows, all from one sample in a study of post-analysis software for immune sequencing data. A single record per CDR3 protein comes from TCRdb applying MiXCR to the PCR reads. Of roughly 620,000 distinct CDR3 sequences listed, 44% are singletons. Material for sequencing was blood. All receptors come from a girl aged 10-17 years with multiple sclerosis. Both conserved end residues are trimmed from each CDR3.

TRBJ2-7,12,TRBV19,ASSMTQTPYEQY
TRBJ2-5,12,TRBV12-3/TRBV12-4,ASRERGTEETQY
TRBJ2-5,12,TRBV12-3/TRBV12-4,ASLGRDGYNEQY
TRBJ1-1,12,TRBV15,ATSRDIGGTEAF
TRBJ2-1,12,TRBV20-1,SASQGQGNNEQF
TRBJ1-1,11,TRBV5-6,ASSPRMNTEAF
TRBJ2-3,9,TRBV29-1,RKPPLRTQY
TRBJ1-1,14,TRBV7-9,ASSLVKGVENTEAF
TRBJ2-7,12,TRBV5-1,ASSPGTGGAEQY
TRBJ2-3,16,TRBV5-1,ASSLGLAGPRSTDTQY
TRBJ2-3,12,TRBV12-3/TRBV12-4,ASSLIQGEDAQY
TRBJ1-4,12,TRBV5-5,ASSFLDRGRELF
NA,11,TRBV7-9,ASSEYRGYEQY
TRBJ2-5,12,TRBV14,ASTPRGGKETQY
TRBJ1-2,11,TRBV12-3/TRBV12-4,ASSVGFNYGYT
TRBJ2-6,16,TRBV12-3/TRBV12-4,ASSDPGTFTSGADVLT
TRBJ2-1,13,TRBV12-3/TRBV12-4,ASSPSSGTYNEQF
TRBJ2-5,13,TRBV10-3,AISGYTGAQETQY
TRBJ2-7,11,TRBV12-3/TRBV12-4,ASSLRGSGEQY
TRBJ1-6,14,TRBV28,ASSGTGKGYNSPLH
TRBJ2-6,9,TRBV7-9,ASWGANVLT
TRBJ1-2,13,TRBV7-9,ASSSLKTVNYGYT
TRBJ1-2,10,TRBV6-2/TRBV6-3,ASSFWTEGYT